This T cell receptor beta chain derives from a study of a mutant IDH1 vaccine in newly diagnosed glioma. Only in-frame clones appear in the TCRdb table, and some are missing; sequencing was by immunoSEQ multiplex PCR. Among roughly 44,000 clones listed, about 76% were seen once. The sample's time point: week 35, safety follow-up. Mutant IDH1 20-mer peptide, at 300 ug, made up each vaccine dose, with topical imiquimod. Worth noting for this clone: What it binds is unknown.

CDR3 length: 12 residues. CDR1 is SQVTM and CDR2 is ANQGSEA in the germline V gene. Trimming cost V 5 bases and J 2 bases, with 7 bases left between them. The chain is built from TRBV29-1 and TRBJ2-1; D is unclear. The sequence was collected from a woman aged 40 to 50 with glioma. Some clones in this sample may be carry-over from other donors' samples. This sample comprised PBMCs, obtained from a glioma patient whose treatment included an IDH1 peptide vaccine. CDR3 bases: TGCAGCGTTAACAGAGCCTACAATGAGCAGTTCTTC. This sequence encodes CSVNRAYNEQFF.